The 15 T cell receptor beta chains listed next were all sequenced from one sample in a study of CXCR3-negative and CXCR3-positive naive CD8 T cells. The authors prepared UMI-labeled TRB cDNA libraries by 5' RACE. TCRdb reprocessed the 5' RACE reads, with one entry per CDR3 protein and no DNA. Its table lists around 140,000 distinct CDR3 sequences. The specimen was naive CXCR3- CD8+ T cells from blood. Noted subset: CD45RO-CCR7+CD27+CD95- naive CD8+ T cells lacking CXCR3 (TNR3-). The receptors were gathered from a human donor in good health. Some clones in this sample may be carry-over from other donors' samples.

This chain joins TRBV29-1 and TRBJ2-7; TCRdb gives TRBD2 as the D gene, but with no DNA this cannot be confirmed. CDR3 length: 13 residues. Germline CDR1 SQVTM, CDR2 ANQGSEA. The CDR3 protein is CSVVGTASYEQYF.

This rearrangement joins TRBV7-9 to TRBJ2-7. The germline CDR1 and CDR2 sequences are SEHNR and FQNEAQ (reference sequence). The CDR3 contains 14 residues. This chain's CDR3 is CASSPDRGTYEQYF.

V is TRBV7-9 and J is TRBJ2-1; TCRdb's assignment of TRBD1 cannot be checked, as there is no DNA. Germline assignment: CDR1 SEHNR and CDR2 FQNEAQ (reference sequence). This CDR3 has 14 residues. CDR3 loop: CASIGGGIVNEQFF.

This chain links TRBV7-8 with TRBJ2-1; TCRdb outputs TRBD2, but without DNA this stays unchecked. Germline loops: CDR1 SGHVS, CDR2 FQNEAQ. The CDR3 has 19 amino acids. CDR3 amino acids: CASSFPRTLADHSYNEQFF.

The chain is built from TRBV7-9 and TRBJ1-1. Germline CDR1 reads SEHNR; CDR2 reads FQNEAQ (reference sequence). This CDR3 is built from 15 residues. This CDR3 is CASSSLTSRHTEAFF.

The rearrangement joins TRBV19 to TRBJ2-7; TCRdb names TRBD1, which stays unverified in the absence of DNA. Germline CDR1 and CDR2: LNHDA and SQIVND (reference sequence). This CDR3 comprises 11 residues. The CDR3 sequence: CASFDSYEQYF.

The chain recombines TRBV4-1 with TRBJ1-1; TCRdb returns TRBD1, unconfirmable since there is no DNA. Germline V gene data show CDR1 as MGHRA and CDR2 as YSYEKL. The CDR3 runs to 15 residues. The CDR3 protein is CASSWTGAVNTEAFF.

This chain connects TRBV2 to TRBJ1-1; with no DNA, the TCRdb D assignment of TRBD1 cannot be verified. Per the germline V gene, CDR1 is SNHLY and CDR2 is FYNNEI. The CDR3 length is 13 residues. This CDR3 is CARDGGTGYQAFF.

This chain connects TRBV4-2 to TRBJ2-1. The germline gives CDR1 LGHNA, CDR2 YNFKEQ. The CDR3 is 13 amino acids. The CDR3 loop reads CASSQGPGHEQFF.

This chain joins TRBV19 and TRBJ2-2; TCRdb's assignment of TRBD1 cannot be checked, as there is no DNA. Germline V gene sequence: CDR1 LNHDA, CDR2 SQIVND (reference sequence). The CDR3 extends over 14 amino acids. The CDR3 loop reads CASSHSGGTGELFF.

CDR3: CASSLDREYTEAFF. The chain combines TRBV12-3 or TRBV12-4 with TRBJ1-1; checking the TCRdb D call of TRBD1 is not possible without DNA. This CDR3 region has 14 residues.

The chain employs TRBV7-2 and TRBJ2-3; with no DNA, the TCRdb D assignment of TRBD1 cannot be verified. CDR3 size: 15 residues. Germline values: CDR1 SGHTA, CDR2 FQGNSA. CDR3 region: CASSSWDSRTDTQYF.

The chain carries TRBV20-1 and TRBJ1-1; TCRdb's D call of TRBD1 is untestable without DNA. Germline V gene data show CDR1 as DFQATT and CDR2 as SNEGSKA (reference sequence). The CDR3 has 13 amino acids. CDR3 loop: CSLKRVADTEAFF.

The chain uses TRBV12-3 or TRBV12-4 and TRBJ1-2; TCRdb calls TRBD1, which cannot be checked without DNA. The CDR3 has 13 residues. The CDR3 here is CASSIRTGYGYTF.

CDR3 region: CASSVGFSANTEAFF. The chain uses TRBV9 and TRBJ1-1. Germline assignment: CDR1 SGDLS and CDR2 YYNGEE. The CDR3 is 15 amino acids.